The rows below give T cell receptor beta chains drawn from one sample of a study of yellow fever vaccine responses in identical twins. Each CDR3 protein is one row after TCRdb ran MiXCR on the RT-PCR reads. The sample yields roughly 10,000 distinct CDR3 sequences, roughly 85% seen once. Sample: T cells from blood (PBMCs), unsorted or a sorted subset (not recorded which), taken before or after yellow fever vaccination (not recorded which). These TCRs come from a woman aged 18-29 years who received the yellow fever vaccine. Both conserved end residues are part of each CDR3. D genes are given only for firm matches. A row's size may be missing; if present it is once, few, many or a size class.

v_gene	j_gene	d_gene	abundance	CDR3nt	CDR3aa
TRBV10-3	TRBJ2-6	TRBD1	NA	TGTGCCATCAGTACCACAGGGGAGCTAACCTCTGGGGCCAACGTCCTGACTTTC	CAISTTGELTSGANVLTF
TRBV29-1	TRBJ1-4	NA	NA	TGCAGCGTTCGTTGGGAGGGGATGAATGAAAAACTGTTTTTT	CSVRWEGMNEKLFF
TRBV7-3	TRBJ2-1	NA	NA	TGTGCCAGCAGCTTAACGGTAAGGGATGAGCAGTTCTTC	CASSLTVRDEQFF
TRBV23-1	TRBJ1-1	TRBD1	NA	TGCGCCAGCAGGGATGGACAGGTCCTCTTAAACACTGAAGCTTTCTTT	CASRDGQVLLNTEAFF
TRBV11-1	TRBJ2-1	NA	NA	TGTGCCAGCAGCCCCCCGGGACTCACCTACAATGAGCAGTTCTTC	CASSPPGLTYNEQFF
TRBV24-1	TRBJ1-5	NA	once	TGTGCCACCCGGACCGTATTTGGCAATCAGCCCCAGCATTTT	CATRTVFGNQPQHF
TRBV7-6	TRBJ1-6	NA	NA	TGTGCCAGCAGCCCGGCCGGGTTGAATTCACCCCTCCACTTT	CASSPAGLNSPLHF
TRBV7-8	TRBJ2-3	TRBD2	NA	TGTGCCAGCAGCTCCCTTTCCGCGACTAGCGGGACAGATACGCAGTATTTT	CASSSLSATSGTDTQYF
TRBV5-4	TRBJ1-3	NA	NA	TGTGCCAGCAGCTTGGAAGTCGGCGCCTCTGGAAACACCATATATTTT	CASSLEVGASGNTIYF
TRBV4-3	TRBJ2-1	TRBD1	NA	TGCGCCAGCAGCAACCGGGACAGGGTTAATGAGCAGTTCTTC	CASSNRDRVNEQFF
TRBV28	TRBJ2-3	TRBD1	NA	TGTGCCAGCTCTGGGACAGCGAGCACAGATACGCAGTATTTT	CASSGTASTDTQYF
TRBV5-1	TRBJ1-2	NA	NA	TGCGCCAGCAGCTTCAATTACGGATTCGACGGTGGCTACACCTTC	CASSFNYGFDGGYTF
TRBV29-1	TRBJ2-1	NA	NA	TGCAGCGGAGGGGGATTTTCCTACAATGAGCAGTTCTTC	CSGGGFSYNEQFF
TRBV11-3	TRBJ2-7	TRBD2	NA	TGTGCCAGCAGCCCGAAGGCACTAGCGTACTACGAGCAGTACTTC	CASSPKALAYYEQYF
TRBV6-1	TRBJ2-5	NA	NA	TGTGCCAGCATCCCGGAGGCGTTGGAGACCCAGTACTTC	CASIPEALETQYF
TRBV27	TRBJ2-3	TRBD2	NA	TGTGCCAGCAGTTTTCGACTAGCGGGGATGACAGATACGCAGTATTTT	CASSFRLAGMTDTQYF
TRBV7-2	TRBJ2-7	TRBD2	NA	TGTGCCAGCAGCTCCAGAGGGCCTAGCGGCGAGCAGTACTTC	CASSSRGPSGEQYF
TRBV7-9	TRBJ1-1	TRBD1	NA	TGTGCCAGCAGCGAAGACAGGGGCTGGACTGAAGCTTTCTTT	CASSEDRGWTEAFF
TRBV10-1	TRBJ2-2	NA	NA	TGCGCCAGCACCCCTTTTGTGACCGGGGAGCTGTTTTTT	CASTPFVTGELFF
TRBV10-3	TRBJ1-2	NA	NA	TGTGCCATCAGTACAGAGGACCGAATACAGGGTTATGGCTACACCTTC	CAISTEDRIQGYGYTF
TRBV29-1	TRBJ1-1	TRBD1	NA	TGCAGCGTTCCGACAGGGGCGGCTGAAGCTTTCTTT	CSVPTGAAEAFF
TRBV20-1	TRBJ2-1	NA	once	TGCAGTGCCAGGGTCAATGAGCAGTTCTTC	CSARVNEQFF
TRBV27	TRBJ1-1	NA	NA	TGTGCCAGCAGTTTTTCAGGGTACACTGAAGCTTTCTTT	CASSFSGYTEAFF
TRBV12-3/TRBV12-4	TRBJ1-3	NA	NA	TGTGCCAGCAGTTTAGGGCAACCTGGAAACACCATATATTTT	CASSLGQPGNTIYF
TRBV5-4	TRBJ1-2	NA	NA	TGTGCCAGCAGCTTGCCCACAAAGGGCAGCTATGGCTACACCTTC	CASSLPTKGSYGYTF
TRBV6-1	TRBJ2-3	TRBD2	NA	TGTGCCAGCAGACGGACTAGCGGGAGTGTGTTTGATACGCAGTATTTT	CASRRTSGSVFDTQYF
TRBV15	TRBJ2-7	NA	few	TGTGCCACCAGCGGGGGATCAGGTCCCGGCTCCTACGAGCAGTACTTC	CATSGGSGPGSYEQYF
TRBV7-3	TRBJ2-5	NA	once	TGTGCCAGCAGCTTAAGCAGTCACCACCAAGAGACCCAGTACTTC	CASSLSSHHQETQYF
TRBV7-6	TRBJ2-3	TRBD2	NA	TGTGCCAGCAGCTTACAATATCAGCGGGGGAGCACAGATACGCAGTATTTT	CASSLQYQRGSTDTQYF
TRBV20-1	TRBJ1-5	TRBD1	NA	TGCAGTGCTTCCCAGGGGGCCCAGCCCCAGCATTTT	CSASQGAQPQHF
TRBV2	TRBJ1-5	TRBD1	few	TGTGCCAGCAAATGGGACAGGGGAGTAGGGCAGCCCCAGCATTTT	CASKWDRGVGQPQHF
TRBV6-2/TRBV6-3	TRBJ1-2	NA	NA	TGTGCCAGCAGTTATGGGCCCGGCATTGGCTACACCTTC	CASSYGPGIGYTF
TRBV14	TRBJ1-6	NA	NA	TGTGCCAGCAGCCAAGATCTCTCAGGGAGCAATTCACCCCTCCACTTT	CASSQDLSGSNSPLHF
TRBV4-2	TRBJ1-2	NA	few	TGTGCCAGCAGGGGATTCCAAAATAACTATGGCTACACCTTC	CASRGFQNNYGYTF
TRBV2	TRBJ1-2	NA	NA	TGTGCCAGCAGCCGCTCCGCCCCTGACGGAACTAACTATGGCTACACCTTC	CASSRSAPDGTNYGYTF
TRBV4-1	TRBJ1-2	NA	NA	TGCGCCAGCAGCTACCACAGGGCTAACTATGGCTACACCTTC	CASSYHRANYGYTF
TRBV10-3	TRBJ2-1	NA	NA	TGTGCCATCAGTGACCCAGGGCTGGCCTACAATGAGCAGTTCTTC	CAISDPGLAYNEQFF
TRBV20-1	TRBJ1-6	NA	NA	TGCAGTGCTAGATTGTATATAGAGAGACTTAATTCACCCCTCCACTTT	CSARLYIERLNSPLHF
TRBV7-3	TRBJ2-1	TRBD2	few	TGTGCCAGCAGCGTAAAGGCTGGGACTAGCGGGAAGTACAATGAGCAGTTCTTC	CASSVKAGTSGKYNEQFF
TRBV18	TRBJ2-5	TRBD2	NA	TGTGCCAGCTCAAGACTAGCGGATCAAGAGACCCAGTACTTC	CASSRLADQETQYF
TRBV5-1	TRBJ2-3	NA	large	TGCGCCAGCAGCTTGGGAGGGGATACGCAGTATTTT	CASSLGGDTQYF
TRBV11-1	TRBJ2-1	TRBD1	NA	TGTGCCAGCAGCCTTTCCGGGACAGGCCACAATGAGCAGTTCTTC	CASSLSGTGHNEQFF
TRBV29-1	TRBJ1-2	NA	NA	TGCAGCGTTGGACAGTACTATGGCTACACCTTC	CSVGQYYGYTF
TRBV7-9	TRBJ1-1	NA	NA	TGTGCCAGCAGTGGTTCAGCATCCGGCACTGAAGCTTTCTTT	CASSGSASGTEAFF
TRBV19	TRBJ1-6	NA	few	TGTGCCAGTAGTATATATACAGGCTCCTCACCCCTCCACTTT	CASSIYTGSSPLHF
TRBV2	TRBJ2-7	NA	NA	TGTGCCAGCAGTGAAGGGGTAGCTTTTTCCTACGAGCAGTACTTC	CASSEGVAFSYEQYF
TRBV4-1	TRBJ2-3	NA	NA	TGCGCCAGCAGCCCGCGGGCCACAGATACGCAGTATTTT	CASSPRATDTQYF
TRBV5-4	TRBJ2-3	NA	NA	TGTGCCAGCAGCTTGGAGGGCTGGGATACGCAGTATTTT	CASSLEGWDTQYF
TRBV2	TRBJ2-3	NA	NA	TGTGCCAGCAGTGAGGCGGGGGCAAGCACAGATACGCAGTATTTT	CASSEAGASTDTQYF
TRBV18	TRBJ2-3	NA	NA	TGTGCCAGCTCCACGGGAGATACGCAGTATTTT	CASSTGDTQYF
TRBV7-3	TRBJ2-1	NA	NA	TGTGCCAGCAGCCCCAGCCTGGTCGCTTGGCATGAGCAGTTCTTC	CASSPSLVAWHEQFF
TRBV11-2	TRBJ2-1	TRBD2	NA	TGTGCCAGCAGCTTAGGTCCTAGCGGGACTAATTACAATGAGCAGTTCTTC	CASSLGPSGTNYNEQFF